Listed here is a single T cell receptor (beta chain). No cognate antigen has been identified for it. The record has no base qualities; no much larger clone is one base away. V is cut by 7 bases and J by 10 bases, and the space between the germline ends is 20 bases. CDR1 and CDR2 (SQVTM, ANQGSEA) derive from the germline V gene. The CDR3 has 13 amino acids, counting the end cysteine and phenylalanine. Of all the DNA, just the CDR3 is kept, 39 bases in frame from base 1. This sample is drawn from a study of T cell responses to AZD1222 COVID-19 vaccine (dated by TCRdb to the early 2020s). In terms of the full investigation: TCR sequencing covered about 230 trial participants: 200 to 210 given two doses of AZD1222 and some 25 given two doses of MenACWY control vaccine. Enrollment into the trials was organized by age into subgroups of 18-55, 56-69 and 70-plus years, and those subgroups contained roughly 150, 30 and 60 TCR-sequenced participants, respectively. The full study reports these points: After two AZD1222 doses, both the breadth and the depth of spike-specific TCRs were significantly higher than at day 0 and than in MenACWY recipients. Conclusions about previously exposed vaccinees are limited because only five to seven AZD1222 recipients were SARS-CoV-2 seropositive at baseline. The whole spike protein was spanned by vaccine-associated CD4 TCRs, and dominant responses were seen in regions 160-218 and 743-854. The 56-69-year group was small, and its depth increase did not reach significance, likely because of low power. Participants were mostly white British, with more females than males. The authors suggested clonal diversity may have been underestimated. Because no samples from the day 14 peak response were available, repertoires could be characterized only after the peak T cell response. Epitopes outside the regions mutated in the B.1.351 and B.1.1.7 variants were reportedly recognized by nearly half of the unique spike-specific TCRs.

The intended sense of this specimen's time point label: baseline before first vaccination. Taken with the paper, the label for treatment or condition translates to: meningococcal conjugate vaccine given as trial control. Vaccinee samples came from UK trials COV001 and COV002, including a single-blind randomized controlled phase 2/3 trial of AZD1222 (ChAdOx1 nCoV-19) in healthy adults. Trial participant PBMC samples were collected at day 0 and day 28 after the second dose for TCRbeta chain sequencing. The CDR3 regions of human TCRbeta chains were subjected to immunosequencing. The authors' analysis ran thus. Repertoire TCRs were checked for matches against a reference library of SARS-CoV-2-specific TCRs that had been generated using the MIRA antigen-specificity platform. Breadth meant the fraction of unique TCRs that were SARS-CoV-2-associated, whereas depth meant the fraction of total T cells that were SARS-CoV-2-associated. Using the MIRA data, each spike-specific TCR was assigned both to the spike region to which the TCR was reactive and to a CD4 or CD8 class. Log10-transformed breadth and depth values were compared by one-way ANOVA with Sidak's multiple comparisons tests. In its TCRdb copy, this immuneACCESS table keeps in-frame sequences only and misses some clones. Where compared with another copy, unresolved V genes explain less than half of these, and the others have no known cause. That table furnishes V, J and clone size, whereas the DNA furnished D and trimming. This sample is represented by about 220,000 clones; under 95% of them were singletons. The biggest ten clones account for 0.9% to 1.1% of the sample.

The material was peripheral blood, obtained on day 0 of MenACWY control vaccination. The chain links TRBV29-1 with TRBJ2-1; the D segment might be TRBD1 or TRBD2, since each matches 5 bases. The clonotype originates from an adult in good health. The DNA is as follows: TGCAGCGCCGGGACCCTCCAAGGTTGGGAGCAGTTCTTC. Translated, this is CSAGTLQGWEQFF.